The clone carrying this T cell receptor (beta chain) has just a few counts. Its antigen is unknown. The data belong to a study of T cells after yellow fever vaccination. General study points: FACS-sorted repertoires might harbor abundant contaminating clonotypes from the bulk population.

One entry per CDR3 protein, called by TCRdb with MiXCR from the 5' RACE reads. The sample yields 250,000 to 350,000 distinct CDR3 sequences, around 9.3% seen once. The CDR3 loop spans 15 amino acids. Germline values: CDR1 KGHSH, CDR2 LQKENI. Germline trimming cut 0 bases from V and 5 bases from J; bases unmatched to any gene: 4. The source material was CD4+ T cells sorted from PBMCs, sampled 5 days after the yellow fever booster vaccination. This clonotype was obtained from a man aged 18 to 29 who received the YFV17D yellow fever vaccine. The rearrangement links TRBV18 to TRBJ2-7; 10 nucleotides line up with TRBD1. CDR3: CASSPPGQGSNEQYF. CDR3 in DNA: TGTGCCAGCTCACCACCGGGACAGGGGAGCAACGAGCAGTACTTC.